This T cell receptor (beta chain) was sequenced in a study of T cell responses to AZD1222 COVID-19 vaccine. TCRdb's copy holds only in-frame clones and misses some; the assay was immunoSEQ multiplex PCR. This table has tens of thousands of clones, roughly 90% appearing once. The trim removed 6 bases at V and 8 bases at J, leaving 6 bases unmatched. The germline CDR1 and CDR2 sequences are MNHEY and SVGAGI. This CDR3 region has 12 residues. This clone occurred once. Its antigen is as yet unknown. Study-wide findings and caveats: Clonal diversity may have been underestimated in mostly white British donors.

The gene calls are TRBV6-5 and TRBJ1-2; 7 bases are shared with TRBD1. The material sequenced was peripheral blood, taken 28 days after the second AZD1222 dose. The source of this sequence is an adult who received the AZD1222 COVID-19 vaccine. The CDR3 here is CASRETGRGYTF. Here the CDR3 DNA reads TGTGCCAGCAGAGAGACAGGGCGCGGCTACACCTTC.